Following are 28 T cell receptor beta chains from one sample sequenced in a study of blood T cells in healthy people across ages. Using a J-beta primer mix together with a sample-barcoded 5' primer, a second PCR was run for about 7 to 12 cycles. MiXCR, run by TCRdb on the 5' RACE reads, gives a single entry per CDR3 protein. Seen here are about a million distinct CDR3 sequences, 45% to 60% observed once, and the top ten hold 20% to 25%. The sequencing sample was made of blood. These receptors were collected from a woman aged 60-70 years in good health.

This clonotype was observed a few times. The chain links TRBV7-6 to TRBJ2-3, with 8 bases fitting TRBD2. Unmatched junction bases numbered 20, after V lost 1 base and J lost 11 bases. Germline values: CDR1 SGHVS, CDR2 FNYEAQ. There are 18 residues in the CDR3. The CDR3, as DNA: TGTGCCAGCAGCTTAGATCGAGAACGGGGGGGTGTATTTCGTGGGCAGTATTTT. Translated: CASSLDRERGGVFRGQYF. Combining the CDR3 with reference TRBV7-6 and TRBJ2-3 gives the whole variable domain GAGVSQSPRYKVTKRGQDVALRCDPISGHVSLYWYRQALGQGPEFLTYFNYEAQQDKSGLPNDRFSAERPEGSISTLTIQRTEQRDSAMYRCASSLDRERGGVFRGQYFGPGTRLTVL.

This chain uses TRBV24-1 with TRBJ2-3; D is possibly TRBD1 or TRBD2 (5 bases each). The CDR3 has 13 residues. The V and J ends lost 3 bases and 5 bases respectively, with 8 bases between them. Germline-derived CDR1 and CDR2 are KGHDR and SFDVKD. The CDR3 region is CATSDGDGDTQYF. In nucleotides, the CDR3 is TGTGCCACCAGTGATGGGGACGGAGATACGCAGTATTTT.

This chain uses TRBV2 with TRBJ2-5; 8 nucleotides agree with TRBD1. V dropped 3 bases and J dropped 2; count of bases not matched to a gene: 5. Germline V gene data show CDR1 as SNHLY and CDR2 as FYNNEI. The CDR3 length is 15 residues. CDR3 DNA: TGTGCCAGCAGTGAGACAGGGGTACCTCAAGAGACCCAGTACTTC. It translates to CASSETGVPQETQYF.

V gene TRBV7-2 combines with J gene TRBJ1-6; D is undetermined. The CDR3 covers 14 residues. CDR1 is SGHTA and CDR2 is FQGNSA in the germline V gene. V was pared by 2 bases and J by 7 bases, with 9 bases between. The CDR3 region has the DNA TGTGCCAGCAGCTTAAGTTCAGCAAATTCACCCCTCCACTTT. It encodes CASSLSSANSPLHF.

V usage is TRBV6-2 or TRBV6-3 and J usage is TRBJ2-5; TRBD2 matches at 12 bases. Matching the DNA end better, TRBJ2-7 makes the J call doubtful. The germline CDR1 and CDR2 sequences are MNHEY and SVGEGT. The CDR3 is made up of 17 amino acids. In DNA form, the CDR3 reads TGTGCCAGCAGTTACTCGCGACTAGCGGGAGATAAGGACGAGCAGTACTTC. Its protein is CASSYSRLAGDKDEQYF.

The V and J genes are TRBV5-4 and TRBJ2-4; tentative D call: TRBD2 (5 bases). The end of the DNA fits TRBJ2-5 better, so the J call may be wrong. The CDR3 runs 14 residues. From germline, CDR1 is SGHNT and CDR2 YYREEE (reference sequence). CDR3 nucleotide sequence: TGTGCCAGCTCTCAACGGGGTAGACAAGAGACCCAGTACTTC. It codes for CASSQRGRQETQYF.

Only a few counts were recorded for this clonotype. The CDR3 region has the DNA TGCAGTGCTGACAGCGGGATTGGACTTAAGGGCGAGCAGTACTTC. It codes for CSADSGIGLKGEQYF. The gene calls are TRBV20-1 and TRBJ2-7; 7 bases are a match to TRBD2. The CDR3 runs to 15 residues. With 5 bases clipped from V and 6 bases from J, the junction kept 16 bases outside the gene matches. Germline V gene lookup returns CDR1 DFQATT and CDR2 SNEGSKA (reference sequence).

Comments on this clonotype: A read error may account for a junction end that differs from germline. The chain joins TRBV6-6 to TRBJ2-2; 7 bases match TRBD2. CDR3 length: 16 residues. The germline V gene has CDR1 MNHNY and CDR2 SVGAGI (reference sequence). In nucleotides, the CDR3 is TGTGCCAGCAGGGGAAGCGGGATTTTGAACACTGGGGAGCTGTTTTTT. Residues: CASRGSGILNTGELFF.

CDR3 nucleotide sequence: TGCGCCAGCAGCTTGGATCCGGGTGGCCAAGGCAAGCGGATTTACTCCTACGAGCAGTACTTC. Translation gives CASSLDPGGQGKRIYSYEQYF. V is TRBV5-1 and J is TRBJ2-7, with D possibly being TRBD2 (5 bases). Germline V gene data show CDR1 as SGHRS and CDR2 as YFSETQ. V was clipped by 0 bases and J by 0 bases, with 28 bases between them. The CDR3 consists of 21 residues.

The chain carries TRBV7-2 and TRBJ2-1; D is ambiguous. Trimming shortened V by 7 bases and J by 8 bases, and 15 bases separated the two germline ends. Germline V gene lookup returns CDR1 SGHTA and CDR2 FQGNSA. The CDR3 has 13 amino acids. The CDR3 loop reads CASIALFSHEQFF. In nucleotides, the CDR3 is TGTGCCAGCATAGCCCTGTTTAGCCATGAGCAGTTCTTC.

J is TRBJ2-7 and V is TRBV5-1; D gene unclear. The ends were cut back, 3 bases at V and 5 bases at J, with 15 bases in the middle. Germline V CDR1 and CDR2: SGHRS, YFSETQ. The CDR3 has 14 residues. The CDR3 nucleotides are TGCGCCAGCAGCTCGTTCTACGCAGTCCACGAGCAGTACTTC. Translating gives CASSSFYAVHEQYF.

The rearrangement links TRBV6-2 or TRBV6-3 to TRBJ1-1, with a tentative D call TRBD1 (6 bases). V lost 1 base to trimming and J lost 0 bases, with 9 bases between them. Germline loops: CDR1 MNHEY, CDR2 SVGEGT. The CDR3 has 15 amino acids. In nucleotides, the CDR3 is TGTGCCAGCAGTTACTTTGGGGGCTTGAACACTGAAGCTTTCTTT. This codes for CASSYFGGLNTEAFF.

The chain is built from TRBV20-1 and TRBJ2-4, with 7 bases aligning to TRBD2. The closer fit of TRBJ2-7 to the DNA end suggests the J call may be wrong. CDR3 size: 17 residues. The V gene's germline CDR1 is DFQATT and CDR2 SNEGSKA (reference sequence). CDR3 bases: TGCAGTGCTCCCCCCCGGGGGGTAAAAAGGGCCTCCTACGAGCAGTACTTC. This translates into CSAPPRGVKRASYEQYF.

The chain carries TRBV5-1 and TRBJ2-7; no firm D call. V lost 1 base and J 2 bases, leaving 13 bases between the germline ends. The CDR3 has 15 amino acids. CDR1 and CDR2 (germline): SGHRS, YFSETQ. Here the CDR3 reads CASSLLGSQAYEQYF. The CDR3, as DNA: TGCGCCAGCAGCTTGTTAGGTTCGCAGGCCTACGAGCAGTACTTC.

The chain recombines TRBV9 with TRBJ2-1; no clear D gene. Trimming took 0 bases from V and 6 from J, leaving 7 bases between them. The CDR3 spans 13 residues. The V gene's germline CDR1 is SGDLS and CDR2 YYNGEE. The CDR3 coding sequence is TGTGCCAGCAGCGTAGGATTTCGCAATGAGCAGTTCTTC. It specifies CASSVGFRNEQFF.

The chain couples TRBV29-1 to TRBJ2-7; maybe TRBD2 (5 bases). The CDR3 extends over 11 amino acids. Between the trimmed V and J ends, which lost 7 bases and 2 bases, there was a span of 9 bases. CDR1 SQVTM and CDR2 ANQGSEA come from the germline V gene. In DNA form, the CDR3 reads TGCAGCGCTAGCACCGCCTACGAGCAGTACTTC. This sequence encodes CSASTAYEQYF.

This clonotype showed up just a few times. For the CDR3, the DNA is TGTGCCAGCAGTTTGCTTGCCGAGCAGTACTTC. Its protein product is CASSLLAEQYF. The V and J genes are TRBV28 and TRBJ2-7; D unclear. The CDR3 loop spans 11 amino acids. Germline V gene sequence: CDR1 MDHEN, CDR2 SYDVKM. Trimming left V 3 bases short and J 6 bases short, with 6 bases between.

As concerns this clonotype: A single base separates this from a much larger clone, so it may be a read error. CDR3 loop: CASRIERGEQFF. In DNA, the CDR3 is TGTGCCAGCAGGATCGAGAGGGGTGAGCAGTTCTTC. J is TRBJ2-1 and V is TRBV6-1; D is perhaps TRBD1 or TRBD2 (5 bases each). This CDR3 has 12 residues. With 6 bases removed from V and 9 bases from J, the gap between germline ends came to 12 bases. CDR1 is MNHNS and CDR2 is SASEGT in the germline V gene.

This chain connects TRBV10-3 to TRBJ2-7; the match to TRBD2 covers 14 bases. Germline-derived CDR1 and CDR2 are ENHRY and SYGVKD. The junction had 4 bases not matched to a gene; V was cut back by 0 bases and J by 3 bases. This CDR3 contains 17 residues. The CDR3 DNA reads TGTGCCATCAGTGAGTCGGGACTAGCGGGAGAAATCTACGAGCAGTACTTC. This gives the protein CAISESGLAGEIYEQYF.

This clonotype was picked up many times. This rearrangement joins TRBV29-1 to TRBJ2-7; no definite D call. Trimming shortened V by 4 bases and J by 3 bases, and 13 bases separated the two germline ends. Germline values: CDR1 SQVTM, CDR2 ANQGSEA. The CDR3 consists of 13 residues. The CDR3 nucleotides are TGCAGCGTTGGTACTTCCAGGAACTACGAGCAGTACTTC. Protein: CSVGTSRNYEQYF.

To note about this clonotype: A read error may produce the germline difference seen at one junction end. In DNA form, the CDR3 reads TGTGCCGGCAGTGACCCCCACGGGAGAACCTACGAGCAGTACTTC. It yields the protein CAGSDPHGRTYEQYF. The rearrangement links TRBV25-1 to TRBJ2-7; TRBD2 is a possible D gene (6 bases). This CDR3 has 15 amino acids. CDR1 and CDR2 (germline): MGHDK, SYGVNS.

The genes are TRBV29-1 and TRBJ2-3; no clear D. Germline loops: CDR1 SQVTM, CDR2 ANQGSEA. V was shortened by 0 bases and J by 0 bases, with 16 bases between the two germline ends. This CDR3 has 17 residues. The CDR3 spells CSVEDLSPKASTDTQYF. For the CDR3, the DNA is TGCAGCGTTGAAGATCTTAGCCCTAAGGCCAGCACAGATACGCAGTATTTT.

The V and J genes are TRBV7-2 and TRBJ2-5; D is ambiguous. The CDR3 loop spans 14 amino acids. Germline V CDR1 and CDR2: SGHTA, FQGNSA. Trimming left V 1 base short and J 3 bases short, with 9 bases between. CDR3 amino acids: CASSLVFGKETQYF. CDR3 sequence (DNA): TGTGCCAGCAGCTTAGTATTCGGTAAAGAGACCCAGTACTTC.

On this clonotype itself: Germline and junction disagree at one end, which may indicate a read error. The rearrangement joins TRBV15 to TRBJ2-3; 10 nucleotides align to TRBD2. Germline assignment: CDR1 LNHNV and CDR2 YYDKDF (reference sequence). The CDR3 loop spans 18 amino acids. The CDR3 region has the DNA TGTGCCACCAGCAGAGCTCCTCCCCGGACTAGCGGCACGGATACGCAGTATTTT. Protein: CATSRAPPRTSGTDTQYF.

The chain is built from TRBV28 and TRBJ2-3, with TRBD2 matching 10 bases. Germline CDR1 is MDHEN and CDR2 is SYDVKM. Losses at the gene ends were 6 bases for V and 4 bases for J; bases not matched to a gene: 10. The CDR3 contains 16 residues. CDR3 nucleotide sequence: TGTGCCAGCAGCCCTTTAGGGACTAGCGAATCAGATACGCAGTATTTT. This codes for CASSPLGTSESDTQYF.

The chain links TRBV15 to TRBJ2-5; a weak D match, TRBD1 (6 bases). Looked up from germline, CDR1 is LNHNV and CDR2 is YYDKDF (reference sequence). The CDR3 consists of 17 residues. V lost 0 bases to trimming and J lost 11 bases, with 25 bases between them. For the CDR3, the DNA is TGTGCCACCAGCAGAGATCGGGGCAGGGGCGCAATTTTTGAGCAGTACTTC. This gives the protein CATSRDRGRGAIFEQYF.

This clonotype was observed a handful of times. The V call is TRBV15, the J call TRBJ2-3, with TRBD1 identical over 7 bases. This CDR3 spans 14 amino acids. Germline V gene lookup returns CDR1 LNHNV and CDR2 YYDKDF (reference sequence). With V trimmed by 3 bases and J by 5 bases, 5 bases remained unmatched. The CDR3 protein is CATSRRGLGDTQYF. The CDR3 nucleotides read TGTGCCACCAGCAGGAGGGGGCTTGGAGATACGCAGTATTTT.

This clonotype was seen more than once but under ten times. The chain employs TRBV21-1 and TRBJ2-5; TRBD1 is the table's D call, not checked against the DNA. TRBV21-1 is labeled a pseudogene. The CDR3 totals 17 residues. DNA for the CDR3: TGTGCCAGCAGAGGCAGGGTCGAATTGGGGTACCAAGAGACCCAGTACTTC. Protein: CASRGRVELGYQETQYF.